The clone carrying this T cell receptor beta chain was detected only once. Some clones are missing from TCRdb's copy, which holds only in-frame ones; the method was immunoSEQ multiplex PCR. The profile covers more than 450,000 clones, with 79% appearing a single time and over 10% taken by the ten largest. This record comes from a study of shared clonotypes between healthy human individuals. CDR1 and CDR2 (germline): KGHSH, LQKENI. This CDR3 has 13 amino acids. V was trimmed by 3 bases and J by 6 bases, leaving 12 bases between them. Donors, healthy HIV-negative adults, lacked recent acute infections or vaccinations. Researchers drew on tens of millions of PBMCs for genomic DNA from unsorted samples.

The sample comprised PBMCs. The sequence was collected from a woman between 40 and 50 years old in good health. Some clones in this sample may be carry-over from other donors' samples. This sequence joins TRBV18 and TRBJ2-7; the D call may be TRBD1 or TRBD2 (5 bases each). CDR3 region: CASSPGPNREQYF. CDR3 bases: TGTGCCAGCTCACCGGGACCTAACCGCGAGCAGTACTTC.